This T cell receptor (beta chain) was sequenced for a study of CD8 T cells in ankylosing spondylitis. Study findings and constraints: Previously reported in reactive arthritis synovial fluid and blood were some of the motif variants. In ankylosing spondylitis patients, matched synovial fluid reportedly showed significant enrichment of disease-linked clones.

Germline values: CDR1 DFQATT, CDR2 SNEGSKA (reference sequence). V was trimmed by 7 bases and J by 0 bases, leaving 7 bases between them. This CDR3 is 12 amino acids long. This clonotype was picked up many times. Its target is not known. TCRdb redid the calling of the 5' RACE reads with MiXCR, one entry per CDR3 protein. The sample includes about 250,000 distinct CDR3 sequences, roughly 32% of them seen just once. The V and J genes are TRBV20-1 and TRBJ1-3, with unresolved D. Sequencing input: blood, either unsorted or a sorted T cell fraction (not recorded which). This TCR came from a male donor with ankylosing spondylitis or in good health (not recorded which). The CDR3 loop reads CSVPYSGNTIYF. CDR3 DNA: TGCAGTGTTCCGTACTCTGGAAACACCATATATTTT.